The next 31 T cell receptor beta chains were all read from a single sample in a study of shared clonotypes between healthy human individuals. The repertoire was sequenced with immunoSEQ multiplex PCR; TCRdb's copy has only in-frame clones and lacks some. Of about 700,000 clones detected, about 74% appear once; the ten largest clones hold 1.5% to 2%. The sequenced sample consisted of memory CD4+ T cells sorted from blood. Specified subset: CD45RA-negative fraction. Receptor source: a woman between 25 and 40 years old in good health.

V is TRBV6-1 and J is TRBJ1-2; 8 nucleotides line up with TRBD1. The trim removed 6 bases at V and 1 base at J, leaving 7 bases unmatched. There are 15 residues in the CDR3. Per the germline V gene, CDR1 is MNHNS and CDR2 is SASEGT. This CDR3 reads CASSRQGSDNYGYTF. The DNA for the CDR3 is TGTGCCAGCAGCCGACAGGGGTCGGATAACTATGGCTACACCTTC.

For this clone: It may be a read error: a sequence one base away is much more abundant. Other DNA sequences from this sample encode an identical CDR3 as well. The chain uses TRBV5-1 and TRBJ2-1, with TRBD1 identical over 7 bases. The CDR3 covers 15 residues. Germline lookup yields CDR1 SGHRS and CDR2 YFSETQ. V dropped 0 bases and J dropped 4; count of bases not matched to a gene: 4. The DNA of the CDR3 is TGCGCCAGCAGCTTGGGGGACAGAGATTACAATGAGCAGTTCTTC. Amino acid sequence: CASSLGDRDYNEQFF.

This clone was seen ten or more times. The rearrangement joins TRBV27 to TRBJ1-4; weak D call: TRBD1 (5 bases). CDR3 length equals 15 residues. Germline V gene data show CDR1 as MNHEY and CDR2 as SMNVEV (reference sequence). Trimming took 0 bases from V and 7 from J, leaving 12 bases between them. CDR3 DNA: TGTGCCAGCAGTTTATCTAAGGGACGAGGTGAAAAACTGTTTTTT. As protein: CASSLSKGRGEKLFF.

The DNA of the CDR3 is TGTGCCAGCAAAAGGACAGGGGAAGGTCCTGGCTACACCTTC. This sequence encodes CASKRTGEGPGYTF. The chain is built from TRBV27 and TRBJ1-2, with 9 bases matching TRBD1. CDR3 length: 14 residues. Germline values: CDR1 MNHEY, CDR2 SMNVEV (reference sequence). Trimming at V came to 7 bases and at J to 7 bases, leaving 10 bases not matched to a gene.

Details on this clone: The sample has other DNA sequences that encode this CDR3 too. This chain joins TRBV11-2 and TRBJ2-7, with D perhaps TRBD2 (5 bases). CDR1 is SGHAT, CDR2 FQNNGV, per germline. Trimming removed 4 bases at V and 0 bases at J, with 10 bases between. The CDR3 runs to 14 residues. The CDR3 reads CASSSQRDSYEQYF. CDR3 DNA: TGTGCCAGCAGCTCGCAGAGGGACTCCTACGAGCAGTACTTC.

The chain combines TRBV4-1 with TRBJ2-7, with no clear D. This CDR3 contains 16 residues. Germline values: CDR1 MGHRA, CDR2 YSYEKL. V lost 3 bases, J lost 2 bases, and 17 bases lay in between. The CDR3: CASSQEITSVTYEQYF. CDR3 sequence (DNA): TGCGCCAGCAGCCAGGAGATCACTTCGGTGACCTACGAGCAGTACTTC.

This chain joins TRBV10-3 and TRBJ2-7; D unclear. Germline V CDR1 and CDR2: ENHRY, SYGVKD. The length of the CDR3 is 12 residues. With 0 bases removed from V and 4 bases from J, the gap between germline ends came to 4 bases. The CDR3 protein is CAISESVYEQYF. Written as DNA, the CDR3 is TGTGCCATCAGTGAGTCTGTTTACGAGCAGTACTTC.

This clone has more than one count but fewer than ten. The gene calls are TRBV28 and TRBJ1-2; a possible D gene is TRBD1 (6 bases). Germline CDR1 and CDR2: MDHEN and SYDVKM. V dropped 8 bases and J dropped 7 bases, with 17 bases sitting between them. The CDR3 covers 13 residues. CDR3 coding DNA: TGTGCCAGCCTGGGACACCTAGACGTTGGCTACACCTTC. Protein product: CASLGHLDVGYTF.

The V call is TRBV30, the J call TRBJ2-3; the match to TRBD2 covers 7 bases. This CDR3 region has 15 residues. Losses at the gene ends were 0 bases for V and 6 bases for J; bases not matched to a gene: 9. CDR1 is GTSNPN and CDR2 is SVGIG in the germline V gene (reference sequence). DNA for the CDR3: TGTGCCTGGAGTGTTATGGCGGGAGCTCGCGATACGCAGTATTTT. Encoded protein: CAWSVMAGARDTQYF.

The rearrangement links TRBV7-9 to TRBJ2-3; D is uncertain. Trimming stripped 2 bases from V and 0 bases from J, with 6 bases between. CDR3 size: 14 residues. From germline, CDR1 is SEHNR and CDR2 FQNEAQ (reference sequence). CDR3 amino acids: CASSLSLSTDTQYF. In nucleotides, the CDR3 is TGTGCCAGCAGCTTAAGTCTCAGCACAGATACGCAGTATTTT.

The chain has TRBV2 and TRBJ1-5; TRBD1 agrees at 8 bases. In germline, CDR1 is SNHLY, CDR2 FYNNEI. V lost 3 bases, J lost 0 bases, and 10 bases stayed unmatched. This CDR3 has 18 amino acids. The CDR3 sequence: CASSDQGTGDFSNQPQHF. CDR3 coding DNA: TGTGCCAGCAGTGATCAGGGGACAGGTGATTTTAGCAATCAGCCCCAGCATTTT.

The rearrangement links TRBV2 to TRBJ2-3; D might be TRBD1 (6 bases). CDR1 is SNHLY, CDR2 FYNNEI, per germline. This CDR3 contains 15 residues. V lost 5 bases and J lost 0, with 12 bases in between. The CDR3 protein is CASSPRTASTDTQYF. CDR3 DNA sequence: TGTGCCAGCAGTCCTCGGACAGCCAGCACAGATACGCAGTATTTT.

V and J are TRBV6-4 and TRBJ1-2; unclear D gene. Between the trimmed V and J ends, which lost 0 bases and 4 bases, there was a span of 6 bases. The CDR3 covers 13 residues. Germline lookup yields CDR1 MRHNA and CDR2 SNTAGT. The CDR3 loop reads CASSDSRLYGYTF. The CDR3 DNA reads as TGTGCCAGCAGTGACTCTCGGCTCTATGGCTACACCTTC.

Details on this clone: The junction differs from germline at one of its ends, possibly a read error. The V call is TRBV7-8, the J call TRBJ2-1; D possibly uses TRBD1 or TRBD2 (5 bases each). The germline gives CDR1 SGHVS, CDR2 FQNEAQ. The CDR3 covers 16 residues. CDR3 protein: CASTLGRDEPYNEQFF. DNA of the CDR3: TGTGCCAGCACCTTAGGTCGGGACGAACCCTACAATGAGCAGTTCTTC.

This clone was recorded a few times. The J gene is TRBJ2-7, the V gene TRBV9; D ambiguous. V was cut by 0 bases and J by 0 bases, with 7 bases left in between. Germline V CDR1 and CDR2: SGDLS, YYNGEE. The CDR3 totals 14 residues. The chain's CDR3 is CASSVDTFSYEQYF. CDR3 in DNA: TGTGCCAGCAGCGTAGACACGTTCTCCTACGAGCAGTACTTC.

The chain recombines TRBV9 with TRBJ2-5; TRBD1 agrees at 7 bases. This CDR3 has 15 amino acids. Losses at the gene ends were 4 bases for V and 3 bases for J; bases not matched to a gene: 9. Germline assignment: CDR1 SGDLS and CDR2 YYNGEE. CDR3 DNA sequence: TGTGCCAGCAGCCCCCTTGGACAGGTTGAAGAGACCCAGTACTTC. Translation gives CASSPLGQVEETQYF.

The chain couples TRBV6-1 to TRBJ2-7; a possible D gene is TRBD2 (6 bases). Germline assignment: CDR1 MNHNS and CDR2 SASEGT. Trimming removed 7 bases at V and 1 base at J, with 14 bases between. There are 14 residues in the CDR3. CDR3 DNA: TGTGCCAGCAAGTACCGGGACTTGTCCTACGAGCAGTACTTC. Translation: CASKYRDLSYEQYF.

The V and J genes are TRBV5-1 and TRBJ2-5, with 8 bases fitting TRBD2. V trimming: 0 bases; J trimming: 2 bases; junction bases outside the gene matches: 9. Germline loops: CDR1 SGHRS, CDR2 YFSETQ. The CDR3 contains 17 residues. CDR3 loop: CASSLAGSGSPQETQYF. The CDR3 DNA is TGCGCCAGCAGCTTGGCCGGGAGCGGGAGCCCGCAAGAGACCCAGTACTTC.

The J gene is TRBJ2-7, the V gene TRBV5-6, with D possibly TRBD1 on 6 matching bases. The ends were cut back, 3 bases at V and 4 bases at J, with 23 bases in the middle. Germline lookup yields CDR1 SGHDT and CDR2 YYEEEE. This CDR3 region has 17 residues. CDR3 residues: CASSSGGQGRGWYEQYF. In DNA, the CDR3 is TGTGCCAGCAGCTCTGGAGGTCAGGGGCGCGGTTGGTACGAGCAGTACTTC.

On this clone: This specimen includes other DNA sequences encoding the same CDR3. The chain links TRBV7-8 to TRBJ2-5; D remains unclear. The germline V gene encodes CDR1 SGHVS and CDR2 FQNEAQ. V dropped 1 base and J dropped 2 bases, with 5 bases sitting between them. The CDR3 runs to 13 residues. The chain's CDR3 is CASSLGPQETQYF. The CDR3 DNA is TGTGCCAGCAGCTTAGGGCCACAAGAGACCCAGTACTTC. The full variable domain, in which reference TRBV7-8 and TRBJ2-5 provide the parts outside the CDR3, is GAGVSQSPRYKVAKRGQDVALRCDPISGHVSLFWYQQALGQGPEFLTYFQNEAQLDKSGLPSDRFFAERPEGSVSTLKIQRTQQEDSAVYLCASSLGPQETQYFGPGTRLLVL.

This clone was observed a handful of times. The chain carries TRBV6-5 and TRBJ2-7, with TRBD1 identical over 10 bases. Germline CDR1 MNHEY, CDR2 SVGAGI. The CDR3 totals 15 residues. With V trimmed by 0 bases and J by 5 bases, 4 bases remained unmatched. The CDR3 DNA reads TGTGCCAGCAGTTACTCCTTGGGACAGGGGAACGAGCAGTACTTC. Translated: CASSYSLGQGNEQYF.

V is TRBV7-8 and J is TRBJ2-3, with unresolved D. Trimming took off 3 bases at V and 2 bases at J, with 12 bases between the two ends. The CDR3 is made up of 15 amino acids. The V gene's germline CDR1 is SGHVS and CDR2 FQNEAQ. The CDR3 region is CASSLGSGNTDTQYF. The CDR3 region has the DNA TGTGCCAGCAGCTTGGGTAGTGGGAACACAGATACGCAGTATTTT.

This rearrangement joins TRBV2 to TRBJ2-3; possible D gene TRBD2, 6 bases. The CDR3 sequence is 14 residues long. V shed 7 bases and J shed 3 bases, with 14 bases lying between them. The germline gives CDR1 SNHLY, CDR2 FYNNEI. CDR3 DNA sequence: TGTGCCAGCACCATCGGAGGGTATACAGATACGCAGTATTTT. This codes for CASTIGGYTDTQYF.

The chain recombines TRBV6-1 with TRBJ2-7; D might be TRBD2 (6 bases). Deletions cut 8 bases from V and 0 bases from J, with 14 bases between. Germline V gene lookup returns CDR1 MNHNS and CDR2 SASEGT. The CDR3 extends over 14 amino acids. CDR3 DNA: TGTGCCAGCGCTCTAGCGAGAAGCTCCTACGAGCAGTACTTC. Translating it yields CASALARSSYEQYF.

Here the CDR3 reads CASSYSGAGSEKLFF. The CDR3 DNA reads as TGTGCCAGCAGTTACTCCGGGGCCGGGTCTGAAAAACTGTTTTTT. This rearrangement joins TRBV6-5 to TRBJ1-4, with D perhaps matching TRBD1 (5 bases). The ends were cut back, 0 bases at V and 7 bases at J, with 12 bases in the middle. The CDR3 consists of 15 residues. Germline V gene data show CDR1 as MNHEY and CDR2 as SVGAGI.

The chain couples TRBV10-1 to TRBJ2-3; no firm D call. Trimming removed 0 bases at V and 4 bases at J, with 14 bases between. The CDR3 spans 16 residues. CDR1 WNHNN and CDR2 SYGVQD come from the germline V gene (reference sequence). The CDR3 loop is CASSESFTLEADTQYF. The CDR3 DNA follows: TGCGCCAGCAGTGAGTCGTTTACCCTCGAAGCAGATACGCAGTATTTT.

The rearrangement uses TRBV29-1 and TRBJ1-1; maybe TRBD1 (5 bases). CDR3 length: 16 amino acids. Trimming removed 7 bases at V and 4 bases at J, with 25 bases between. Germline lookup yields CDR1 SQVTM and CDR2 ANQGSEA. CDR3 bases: TGCAGCGCGCAGGGAGGAGTGGAAAGGTCGATCACTGAAGCTTTCTTT. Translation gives CSAQGGVERSITEAFF.

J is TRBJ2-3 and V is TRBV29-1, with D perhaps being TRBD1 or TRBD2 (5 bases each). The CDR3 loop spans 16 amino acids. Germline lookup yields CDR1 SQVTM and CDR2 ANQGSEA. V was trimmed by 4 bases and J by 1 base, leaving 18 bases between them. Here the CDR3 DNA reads TGCAGCGTTGTTTCCCGGACGAGGGACGGCACAGATACGCAGTATTTT. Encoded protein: CSVVSRTRDGTDTQYF.

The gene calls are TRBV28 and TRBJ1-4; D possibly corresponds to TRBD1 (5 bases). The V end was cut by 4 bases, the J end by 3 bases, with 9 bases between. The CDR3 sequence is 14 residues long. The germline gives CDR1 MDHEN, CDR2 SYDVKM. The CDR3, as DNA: TGTGCCAGCAGTTCTGTGGGGGCTAATGAAAAACTGTTTTTT. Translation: CASSSVGANEKLFF.

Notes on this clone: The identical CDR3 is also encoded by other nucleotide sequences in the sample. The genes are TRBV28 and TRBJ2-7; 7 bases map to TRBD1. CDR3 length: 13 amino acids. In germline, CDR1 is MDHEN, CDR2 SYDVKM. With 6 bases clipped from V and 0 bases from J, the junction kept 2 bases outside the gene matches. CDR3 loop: CASSRDSSYEQYF. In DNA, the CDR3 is TGTGCCAGCAGCCGGGACAGCTCCTACGAGCAGTACTTC. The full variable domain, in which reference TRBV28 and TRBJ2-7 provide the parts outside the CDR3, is DVKVTQSSRYLVKRTGEKVFLECVQDMDHENMFWYRQDPGLGLRLIYFSYDVKMKEKGDIPEGYSVSREKKERFSLILESASTNQTSMYLCASSRDSSYEQYFGPGTRLTVT.

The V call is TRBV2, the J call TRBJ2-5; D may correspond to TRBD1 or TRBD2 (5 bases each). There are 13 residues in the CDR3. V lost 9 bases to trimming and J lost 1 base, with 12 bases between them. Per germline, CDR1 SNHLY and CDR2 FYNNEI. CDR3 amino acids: CARAGTAQETQYF. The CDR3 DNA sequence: TGTGCCAGGGCCGGGACGGCCCAAGAGACCCAGTACTTC.